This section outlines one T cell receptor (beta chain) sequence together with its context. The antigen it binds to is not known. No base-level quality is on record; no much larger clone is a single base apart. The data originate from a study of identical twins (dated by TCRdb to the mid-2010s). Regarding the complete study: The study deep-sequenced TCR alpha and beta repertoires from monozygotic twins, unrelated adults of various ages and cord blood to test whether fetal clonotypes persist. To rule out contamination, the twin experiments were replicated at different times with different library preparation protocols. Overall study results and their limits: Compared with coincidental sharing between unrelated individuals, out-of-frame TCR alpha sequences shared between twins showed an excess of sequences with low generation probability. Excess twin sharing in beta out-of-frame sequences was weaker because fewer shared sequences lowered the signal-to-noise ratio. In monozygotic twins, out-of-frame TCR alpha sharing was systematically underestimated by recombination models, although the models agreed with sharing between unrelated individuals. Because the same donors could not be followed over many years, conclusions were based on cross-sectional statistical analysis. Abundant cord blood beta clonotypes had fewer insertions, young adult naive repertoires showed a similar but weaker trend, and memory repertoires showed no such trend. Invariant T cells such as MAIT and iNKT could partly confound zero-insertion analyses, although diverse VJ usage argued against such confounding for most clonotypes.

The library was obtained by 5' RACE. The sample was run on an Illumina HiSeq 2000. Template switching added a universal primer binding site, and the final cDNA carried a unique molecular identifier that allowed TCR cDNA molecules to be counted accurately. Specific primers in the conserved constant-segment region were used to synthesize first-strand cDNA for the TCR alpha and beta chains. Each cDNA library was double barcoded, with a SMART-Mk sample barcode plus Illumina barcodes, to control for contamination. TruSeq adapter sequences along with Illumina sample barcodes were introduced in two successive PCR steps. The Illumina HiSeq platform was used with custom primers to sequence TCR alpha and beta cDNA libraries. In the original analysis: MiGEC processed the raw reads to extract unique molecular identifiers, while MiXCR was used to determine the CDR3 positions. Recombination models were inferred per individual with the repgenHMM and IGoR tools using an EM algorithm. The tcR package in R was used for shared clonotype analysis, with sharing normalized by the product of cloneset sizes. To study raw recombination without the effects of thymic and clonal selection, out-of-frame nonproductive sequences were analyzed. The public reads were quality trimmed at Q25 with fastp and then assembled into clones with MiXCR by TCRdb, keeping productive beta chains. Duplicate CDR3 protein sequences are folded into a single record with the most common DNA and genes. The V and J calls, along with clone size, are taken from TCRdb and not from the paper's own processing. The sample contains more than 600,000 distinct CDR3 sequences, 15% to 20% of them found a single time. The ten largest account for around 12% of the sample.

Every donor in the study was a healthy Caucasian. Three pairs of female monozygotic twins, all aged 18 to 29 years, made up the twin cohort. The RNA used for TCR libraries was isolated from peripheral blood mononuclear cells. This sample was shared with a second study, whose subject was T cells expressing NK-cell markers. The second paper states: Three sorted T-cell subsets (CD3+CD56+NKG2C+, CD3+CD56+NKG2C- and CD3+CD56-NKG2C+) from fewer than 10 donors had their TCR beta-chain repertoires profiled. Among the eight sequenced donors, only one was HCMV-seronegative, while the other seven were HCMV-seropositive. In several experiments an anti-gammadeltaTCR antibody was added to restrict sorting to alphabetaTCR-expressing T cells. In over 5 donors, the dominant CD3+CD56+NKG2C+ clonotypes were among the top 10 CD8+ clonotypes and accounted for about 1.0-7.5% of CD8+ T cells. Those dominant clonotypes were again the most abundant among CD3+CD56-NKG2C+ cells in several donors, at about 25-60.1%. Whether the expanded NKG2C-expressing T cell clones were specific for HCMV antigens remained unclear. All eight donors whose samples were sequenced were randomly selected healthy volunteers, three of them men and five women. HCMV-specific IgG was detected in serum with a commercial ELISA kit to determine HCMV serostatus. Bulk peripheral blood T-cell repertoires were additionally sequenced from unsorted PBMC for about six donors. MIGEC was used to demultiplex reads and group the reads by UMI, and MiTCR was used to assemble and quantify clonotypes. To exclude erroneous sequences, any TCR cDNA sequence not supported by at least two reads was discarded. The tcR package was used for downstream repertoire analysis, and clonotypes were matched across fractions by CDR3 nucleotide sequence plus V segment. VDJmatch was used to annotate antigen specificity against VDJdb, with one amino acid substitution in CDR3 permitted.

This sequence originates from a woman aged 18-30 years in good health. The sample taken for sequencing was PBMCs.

The encoded CDR3 is CASSSLPEQFF. At the DNA level, the sequence is TGTGCCAGCAGCTCTCTCCCTGAGCAGTTCTTC. This receptor chain uses TRBV5-6 and TRBJ2-1; the D gene cannot be resolved reliably. The germline V gene gives CDR1 as SGHDT and CDR2 as YYEEEE. V was cut back by 3 bases and J by 9 bases, leaving a gap of 7 bases between them. Its CDR3 holds 11 amino acids, cysteine through phenylalanine. Only CDR3 DNA is held: 33 bases, read in frame from base 1.